The source of this TCR beta chain is a study of human T cells and chemical hapten exposure. Study findings and constraints: TCRs whose frequency exceeded 1 in 1000 remained the same following DPC sensitization.

This clonotype was counted at least ten times. Its cognate antigen is unknown. The study used a library that attached unique molecular identifiers to individual cDNA molecules. TCRdb ran MiXCR on the RACE reads and lists one entry per CDR3 protein. The data hold 130,000 or so distinct CDR3 sequences, with approximately 9% observed a single time. Described time point: healthy volunteer bleed at 2 weeks. Someone pulled total RNA out of unfractionated whole blood. The CDR3 extends over 11 amino acids. Trimming took 1 base from V and 7 from J, leaving 4 bases between them. Germline lookup yields CDR1 SGHAT and CDR2 FQNNGV.

The chain uses TRBV11-2 and TRBJ1-1; D call uncertain. Source material: whole blood. This receptor was identified in a male donor in good health. Some clones in this sample may be carry-over from other donors' samples. The DNA for the CDR3 is TGTGCCAGCAGCTTAGGAGGTGAAGCTTTCTTT. Protein sequence: CASSLGGEAFF.